One and the same sample provided the 7 T cell receptor beta chains below, sequenced in a study of blood T cells in healthy people across ages. It was with a sample-barcoded 5' primer and a J-beta primer mix that a second PCR of roughly 6 to 12 cycles was run. TCRdb independently ran MiXCR on the 5' RACE reads; one entry per CDR3 protein. The table lists around 1,600,000 distinct CDR3 sequences, about 45% of them singletons. Sequenced: blood. Receptor source: a woman in her late teens or twenties in good health.

The chain links TRBV6-2 or TRBV6-3 to TRBJ2-1, with D maybe TRBD1 (5 bases). Germline V lookup: CDR1 MNHEY, CDR2 SVGEGT. The ends were cut back, 6 bases at V and 2 bases at J, with 14 bases in the middle. The CDR3 spans 15 residues. This CDR3 is CASSLNWGTYNEQFF. For the CDR3, the DNA is TGTGCCAGCAGCCTCAATTGGGGCACCTACAATGAGCAGTTCTTC.

This clonotype was counted a single time. J is TRBJ2-7 and V is TRBV19; 9 bases agree with TRBD1. V was clipped by 4 bases and J by 2 bases; unmatched bases: 3. Germline CDR1 is LNHDA and CDR2 is SQIVND (reference sequence). The CDR3 spans 14 residues. The CDR3 loop is CASSNRGQTYEQYF. The CDR3 bases are TGTGCCAGTAGTAACAGGGGGCAGACCTACGAGCAGTACTTC.

Notes on this clonotype: A read error may explain this, as a much larger clone is one base away. The V gene is TRBV27, the J gene TRBJ2-3, with D tentatively TRBD2 (5 bases). CDR1 is MNHEY and CDR2 is SMNVEV in the germline V gene (reference sequence). The CDR3 is made up of 14 amino acids. V was cut by 5 bases and J by 0 bases, with 9 bases left in between. The CDR3 here is CASSVIASTDTQYF. The CDR3 nucleotides read TGTGCCAGCAGTGTGATAGCGAGCACAGATACGCAGTATTTT.

The V call is TRBV6-1, the J call TRBJ1-2, with 9 bases lining up with TRBD1. This CDR3 contains 18 residues. Germline-derived CDR1 and CDR2 are MNHNS and SASEGT. With 6 bases clipped from V and 3 bases from J, the junction kept 17 bases outside the gene matches. As DNA, the CDR3 is TGTGCCAGCAGCCCAACTTATTTGCAACAGGGGGCTGACTATGGCTACACCTTC. Its translation: CASSPTYLQQGADYGYTF.

This clonotype has a handful of counts. The chain combines TRBV6-5 with TRBJ2-7; tentative D call: TRBD2 (6 bases). The CDR3 has 15 residues. V shed 5 bases and J shed 0 bases, with 14 bases lying between them. Germline values: CDR1 MNHEY, CDR2 SVGAGI. For the CDR3, the DNA is TGTGCCAGCAGTCCAACTAGCCGAAGCTCCTACGAGCAGTACTTC. This translates into CASSPTSRSSYEQYF.

The V gene is TRBV7-9, the J gene TRBJ1-2; 7 bases fit TRBD1. Looked up from germline, CDR1 is SEHNR and CDR2 is FQNEAQ (reference sequence). The ends lost 4 bases at V and 2 bases at J; junction bases unmatched: 10. The CDR3 consists of 16 residues. The DNA of the CDR3 is TGTGCCAGCAGCTCAATCGACAGGGCGGGGAACTATGGCTACACCTTC. It specifies CASSSIDRAGNYGYTF.

A note on this clonotype: A read error may produce the germline difference seen at one junction end. This chain uses TRBV11-2 with TRBJ2-7, with TRBD1 matching 7 bases. The CDR3 extends over 14 amino acids. Looked up from germline, CDR1 is SGHAT and CDR2 is FQNNGV. The CDR3 spells CAGSYRQGSYVQYF. The CDR3 DNA reads TGTGCCGGCAGCTATCGACAGGGCTCCTACGTGCAGTACTTC.